Described below is a single T cell receptor beta chain sequence and its context. The antigen is unknown. The CDR3 end is not reached by the read, which stops 3 residues before it; the germline J gene fills it in. The data stem from a study of Tregs in tolerant kidney transplant recipients. Broader study findings: Few patients were studied, so findings need validation in larger groups.

The data were produced by immunoSEQ multiplex PCR, yet TCRdb's version contains in-frame clones alone and is incomplete. Recorded for this sample: fewer than 7,000 clones. The nonmyeloablative bone marrow transplants came from related graft donors, with transient mixed chimerism. Unstimulated regulatory T cells (CD4+CD25+CD127-), CD4+CD25- non-regulatory cells, CD4 and CD8 cells were FACS-sorted from thawed PBMCs. CDR3 size: 15 residues. V dropped 1 base and J dropped 4; count of bases not matched to a gene: 1. Per germline, CDR1 MNHNS and CDR2 SASEGT. Sequencing was performed on CD4+ T cells from blood (PBMCs), taken 6 months after the transplant. The source is a human patient who received a combined kidney and bone marrow transplant. Part of the T cell pool may stem from the graft donor. V is TRBV6-1 and J is TRBJ2-1; 10 nucleotides align to TRBD2. CDR3 DNA (partial): TGTGCCAGCAGTGAAGGAGCGGGAGGGTACAATGAG. It translates to CASSEGAGGYNE. The whole CDR3 protein reads CASSEGAGGYNEQFF.